This T cell receptor (beta chain) was identified during a study of blood T cell repertoires in COVID-19. Under the authors' procedure: Counts of nucleated cells, estimated from reference gene primer amplification, were obtained. Method: immunoSEQ multiplex PCR; TCRdb's copy keeps in-frame clones and lacks some. The D gene and trimming were derived from the DNA, and the V and J assignments and clone size from that table. The data hold about 80,000 clones, with roughly three quarters observed a single time. CDR1 MNHEY and CDR2 SVGAGI come from the germline V gene. Trimming took 7 bases from V and 4 from J; bases not matched to a gene: 3. The CDR3 is made up of 13 amino acids.

Sequenced input: peripheral blood. The V gene is TRBV6-5, the J gene TRBJ2-1, with TRBD1 matching 8 bases. This TCR was sampled from a man between 65 and 79 years old with active or convalescent COVID-19. CDR3 coding DNA: TGTGCCAGCACAACAGGGGGATACAATGAGCAGTTCTTC. Encoded protein: CASTTGGYNEQFF.